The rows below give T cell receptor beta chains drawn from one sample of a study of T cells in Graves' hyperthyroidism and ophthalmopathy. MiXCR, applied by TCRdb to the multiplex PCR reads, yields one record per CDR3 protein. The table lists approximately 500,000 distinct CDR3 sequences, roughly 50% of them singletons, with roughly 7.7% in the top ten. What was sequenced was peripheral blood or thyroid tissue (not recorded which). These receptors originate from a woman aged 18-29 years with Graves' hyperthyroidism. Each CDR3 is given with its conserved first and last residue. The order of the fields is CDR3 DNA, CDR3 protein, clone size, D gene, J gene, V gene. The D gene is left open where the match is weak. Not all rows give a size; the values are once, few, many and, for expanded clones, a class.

TGTGCCAGCAGCATCGGACAGGCCAACTATGGCTACACCTTC CASSIGQANYGYTF many TRBD1 TRBJ1-2 TRBV11-3
TGTGCCAGCAGCGCCCGACAGGCGACGAACACCATATATTTT CASSARQATNTIYF . . TRBJ1-3 TRBV9
TGTGCCAGCAGTGAATGGAACAGCTTTGGGACTAGCTACGAGCAGTACTTC CASSEWNSFGTSYEQYF . TRBD2 TRBJ2-7 TRBV25-1
TGCAGTGCTAGAGATTTAGCGGGAGAGGGTACCTACGAGCAGTACTTC CSARDLAGEGTYEQYF many TRBD2 TRBJ2-7 TRBV20-1
TGTGCCAGCAGAGAGGAGGGCCACGAGCAGTACTTC CASREEGHEQYF . . TRBJ2-7 TRBV2
TGTGCCAGCGCTCCCGAAGGGGGCGCGAGCTATGGCTACACCTTC CASAPEGGASYGYTF . TRBD1 TRBJ1-2 TRBV2
TGTGCCAGCCCTAGACCGACCGGGGAGCTGTTTTTT CASPRPTGELFF many . TRBJ2-2 TRBV6-5
TGTGCTAGTGGTTTGGACTGGGGGGGAAACACCGGGGAGCTGCTTTTT CASGLDWGGNTGELLF . TRBD2 TRBJ2-2 TRBV12-5
TGTGCCAGCGCACCTCAAATCACAGGGGGCCGGGAGACCCAGTACTTC CASAPQITGGRETQYF many TRBD1 TRBJ2-5 TRBV14
TGTGCCAGCACCGGACAGGGGGCTAAGAGCCAGTACTTC CASTGQGAKSQYF once TRBD1 TRBJ2-5 TRBV7-9
TGTGCCAGTCCACCAACAAACCGGGACTCTAACTACGAGCAGTACTTC CASPPTNRDSNYEQYF . . TRBJ2-7 TRBV7-6
TGTGCCAGCAGCTTGGGGACAGGAGTTTTCTATGGCTACACCTTC CASSLGTGVFYGYTF many TRBD1 TRBJ1-2 TRBV7-2
TGTGCCAGCAGGTACAGGGGCTCGACTGGCTACACCTTC CASRYRGSTGYTF many TRBD1 TRBJ1-2 TRBV7-2
TGTGCCAGCAGCCAAGGGGACAGGAGTGGAAACACCATATATTTT CASSQGDRSGNTIYF . TRBD1 TRBJ1-3 TRBV7-8
TGTGCCAGCAGCACCAAACCCGGGACCCACTATTCACCCCTCCACTTT CASSTKPGTHYSPLHF many . TRBJ1-6 TRBV7-6
TGCGCCAGCAGCCAGAGGGTTCAGGGGGCGGATAATTCACCCCTCCACTTT CASSQRVQGADNSPLHF few TRBD1 TRBJ1-6 TRBV4-1
TGTGCCACCCGGAGGGACAGCCCAGCCCGAAGTGAAGCTTTCTTT CATRRDSPARSEAFF . TRBD1 TRBJ1-1 TRBV10-3
TGCAGTGCAACCGGGAGGGACTACGAGCAGTACTTC CSATGRDYEQYF . TRBD2 TRBJ2-7 TRBV20-1
TGTGCCAGCAGCGTATCGACAGGGACAGATTCACCCCTCCACTTT CASSVSTGTDSPLHF many TRBD1 TRBJ1-6 TRBV9
TGTGCCAGCAGTCCGCAAGCGGGAGTCGGGGCCAACGTCCTGACTTTC CASSPQAGVGANVLTF . TRBD2 TRBJ2-6 TRBV6-4
TGTGCCAGTTCTAACCCGAGCGAGTTGGCGACGGAGACCAGCAATCAGCCCCAGCATTTT CASSNPSELATETSNQPQHF . . TRBJ1-5 TRBV2
TGTGCCAGCAGCGACAGGGGATGGAATGAGCAGTTCTTC CASSDRGWNEQFF . TRBD1 TRBJ2-1 TRBV7-3
TGTGCCAGCAGTTGGGGGTTGGCTGGGGCCAACGTCCTGACTTTC CASSWGLAGANVLTF . . TRBJ2-6 TRBV28
TGCAGCGTCGGGGGGGAGGGGTCAAAAAACATTCAGTACTTC CSVGGEGSKNIQYF . TRBD2 TRBJ2-4 TRBV29-1
TGTGCCAGCAGTTTTAACGTGGGCGTCAATAGTGAAGCTTTCTTT CASSFNVGVNSEAFF . . TRBJ1-1 TRBV9
TGTGCCAGCAGCTTAAATATCTGGAGCCAAGAGACCCAGTACTTC CASSLNIWSQETQYF many . TRBJ2-5 TRBV7-9
TGTGCCAGCAGCCCCTTTGGGGACAACTACGAGCAGTACTTC CASSPFGDNYEQYF many . TRBJ2-7 TRBV9
TGTGCCAGCAGTGGGGGGGGCCCGGACACTGAAGCTTTCTTT CASSGGGPDTEAFF many . TRBJ1-1 TRBV6-1
TGTGCCACCAGTGATTTGGGGGGGTCCTACAATGAAAAACTGTTTTTT CATSDLGGSYNEKLFF once . TRBJ1-4 TRBV24-1
TGTGCCAGCAGCTCCGGACAGGCAGATTCACCCCTCCACTTT CASSSGQADSPLHF . TRBD1 TRBJ1-6 TRBV7-9
TGTGCCAGCAGTTACGGTCCGGTGGGCTCCTACGAGCAGTACTTC CASSYGPVGSYEQYF few . TRBJ2-7 TRBV6-2/TRBV6-3
TGTGCCAGTAGCTCTCGGGACTCCAGCTCCTACAATGAGCAGTTCTTC CASSSRDSSSYNEQFF . . TRBJ2-1 TRBV19
TGTGCCAGCAGCGGGGGACTAGCGGGAGATGAGCAGTTCTTC CASSGGLAGDEQFF . TRBD2 TRBJ2-1 TRBV7-2
TGCAGCTTAGGGGGCTCAGACTACGAGCAGTACTTC CSLGGSDYEQYF . TRBD1 TRBJ2-7 TRBV29-1
TGTGCCAGCAGTGACTCGGACAACACTGAAAAACTGTTTTTT CASSDSDNTEKLFF . . TRBJ1-4 TRBV6-4
TGTGCCAGCAGCCCACTGAGCGGCACGGGGGCCAACGTCCTGACTTTC CASSPLSGTGANVLTF . . TRBJ2-6 TRBV11-1
TGTGCCAGCAGTTTAGGCCACAGATCAAGCAATCAGCCCCAGCATTTT CASSLGHRSSNQPQHF many . TRBJ1-5 TRBV12-3/TRBV12-4
TGTGCCAGCAGTTATCGGGCCAACGTCCTGACTTTC CASSYRANVLTF . . TRBJ2-6 TRBV6-4
TGTGCCAGCAGCTTGGACAGGCGCCAGCCCCAGCATTTT CASSLDRRQPQHF . TRBD1 TRBJ1-5 TRBV7-2
TGTGCCAGCAGCCAACCGACAATTGGCTACACCTTC CASSQPTIGYTF many . TRBJ1-2 TRBV7-2
TGTGCCTGGGCCGGGCAGCCCACTGAAGCTTTCTTT CAWAGQPTEAFF . . TRBJ1-1 TRBV30
TGCAGTGCTAGTTCTAGCGGGGGAGGAGATACGCAGTACTTC CSASSSGGGDTQYF . TRBD2 TRBJ2-5 TRBV20-1
TGTGCCAGCAGCTCGGTGGGAGTGGGTGGCGAGACCCAGCATTTT CASSSVGVGGETQHF once . TRBJ1-5 TRBV7-2
TGTGCCAGCAGCTCGGAAGGGACAGGGGTTCGCGGCTACACCTTC CASSSEGTGVRGYTF . TRBD1 TRBJ1-2 TRBV7-2
TGTGCCAGCAGCTTACCAGGGGAGGCGGCCGGAGCTTTCTTT CASSLPGEAAGAFF . . TRBJ1-1 TRBV7-9
TGCAGTACCCGACAGAACACTGAGGCTCTCTTT CSTRQNTEALF . . TRBJ1-1 TRBV20-1
TGTGCCATCAGTGAGGCGGGAAGAGGAGATACGCAGTATTTT CAISEAGRGDTQYF once . TRBJ2-3 TRBV10-3